These 28 T cell receptor beta chains were sequenced from one sample in a study of CD8 T cells in Susac syndrome. After extraction with the RNeasy kit, roughly 0.5 to 1 ug of the RNA was reverse transcribed using random hexamers. TCRdb analysed the immunoSEQ multiplex PCR reads with MiXCR anew, one entry per CDR3 protein. The table lists about 150,000 distinct CDR3 sequences, around 95% of them singletons. The sequenced sample consisted of CD8+ T cells from PBMCs. These receptors were collected from a human donor with multiple sclerosis.

This clonotype showed up just once. This chain connects TRBV7-6 to TRBJ2-7; D call uncertain. With 5 bases removed from V and 0 bases from J, the gap between germline ends came to 14 bases. This CDR3 has 15 residues. The germline V gene encodes CDR1 SGHVS and CDR2 FNYEAQ. CDR3 sequence (DNA): TGTGCCAGCAGCCCGGACGTAAGTAGCTCCTACGAGCAGTACTTC. Protein sequence: CASSPDVSSSYEQYF.

This chain joins TRBV11-2 and TRBJ2-7, with D uncertain. The CDR3 spans 12 residues. The germline V gene encodes CDR1 SGHAT and CDR2 FQNNGV. V lost 4 bases and J 7 bases, leaving 11 bases between the germline ends. The CDR3 region is CASSYGPREQYF. For the CDR3, the DNA is TGTGCCAGCAGCTATGGACCCCGGGAGCAGTACTTC.

This rearrangement joins TRBV9 to TRBJ1-2; D possibly corresponds to TRBD1 (6 bases). The CDR3 covers 14 residues. The V end lost 4 bases, the J end lost 10 bases, and 20 bases lay between the germline ends. Germline CDR1 reads SGDLS; CDR2 reads YYNGEE. The CDR3 loop reads CASSPSPRTADYTF. The CDR3 region has the DNA TGTGCCAGCAGCCCGAGTCCCCGGACAGCGGACTACACCTTC.

The gene calls are TRBV4-1 and TRBJ1-1; no reliable D call. CDR3 size: 15 residues. Per the germline V gene, CDR1 is MGHRA and CDR2 is YSYEKL. The V and J ends lost 4 bases and 0 bases respectively, with 12 bases between them. CDR3 amino acids: CASSPAGRLNTEAFF. The CDR3 DNA reads TGCGCCAGCAGCCCGGCGGGGAGATTGAACACTGAAGCTTTCTTT.

The chain links TRBV19 to TRBJ1-1; unclear D gene. CDR3 length: 15 residues. V lost 6 bases and J 5 bases, leaving 19 bases between the germline ends. Germline lookup yields CDR1 LNHDA and CDR2 SQIVND (reference sequence). The CDR3 protein is CASRLRREILTEAFF. CDR3 nucleotide sequence: TGTGCCAGTAGGCTAAGAAGGGAAATCTTAACTGAAGCTTTCTTT.

This clonotype was detected only a few times. The chain recombines TRBV27 with TRBJ2-7; maybe TRBD1 (5 bases). Trimming left V 6 bases short and J 3 bases short, with 12 bases between. Germline lookup yields CDR1 MNHEY and CDR2 SMNVEV (reference sequence). The CDR3 covers 13 residues. CDR3 nucleotides: TGTGCCAGCAGCCAGGGCGAGCTCTACGAGCAGTACTTC. The encoded protein is CASSQGELYEQYF.

This sequence joins TRBV3-1 and TRBJ2-5; 8 nucleotides agree with TRBD1. This CDR3 region has 12 residues. The V and J ends lost 3 bases and 12 bases, in that order; junction bases with no gene match: 6. Looked up from germline, CDR1 is LGHDT and CDR2 is YNNKEL (reference sequence). CDR3 nucleotides: TGTGCCAGCAGCCATGGGGACAGGTTGAAGTACTTC. This sequence encodes CASSHGDRLKYF.

The chain uses TRBV4-3 and TRBJ2-5; maybe TRBD2 (5 bases). Germline CDR1 is LGHNA and CDR2 is YSLEER. Trimming pared 4 bases from V and 1 base from J, leaving 13 bases between. This CDR3 region has 15 residues. CDR3 DNA: TGCGCCAGCAGCCGCAAACTAGGTGGCCAAGAGACCCAGTACTTC. Protein sequence: CASSRKLGGQETQYF.

The chain carries TRBV29-1 and TRBJ1-1, with unresolved D. V lost 3 bases to trimming and J lost 1 base, with 9 bases between them. The CDR3 is 13 residues long. Germline V gene sequence: CDR1 SQVTM, CDR2 ANQGSEA. CDR3 residues: CSVDAVQNTEAFF. CDR3 bases: TGCAGCGTTGATGCGGTCCAGAACACTGAAGCTTTCTTT.

J is TRBJ2-4 and V is TRBV7-2; a possible D gene is TRBD1 (6 bases). Germline CDR1 reads SGHTA; CDR2 reads FQGNSA. The V gene lost 4 bases and the J gene lost 8 bases, with 27 bases spanning the gap. This CDR3 has 18 amino acids. CDR3 residues: CASSSPPVSGLKGDIQYF. The CDR3 DNA follows: TGTGCCAGCAGCTCCCCCCCGGTCTCAGGGCTAAAGGGGGACATTCAGTACTTC.

V is TRBV7-8 and J is TRBJ2-3; D is possibly TRBD2 (6 bases). V was clipped by 2 bases and J by 6 bases, with 12 bases between them. The germline gives CDR1 SGHVS, CDR2 FQNEAQ. The CDR3 runs to 14 residues. This CDR3 reads CASSLPASADTQYF. The CDR3 nucleotides read TGTGCCAGCAGCTTACCCGCTAGCGCCGATACGCAGTATTTT.

This chain connects TRBV7-9 to TRBJ2-7, with TRBD1 matching over 8 bases. CDR3 size: 15 residues. From germline, CDR1 is SEHNR and CDR2 FQNEAQ (reference sequence). V lost 5 bases, J lost 2 bases, and 8 bases stayed unmatched. This CDR3 is CASSAGTGGPYEQYF. The CDR3 nucleotides are TGTGCCAGCAGCGCTGGGACAGGAGGTCCCTACGAGCAGTACTTC.

The chain employs TRBV30 and TRBJ1-6; no reliable D call. Trimming stripped 5 bases from V and 5 bases from J, with 13 bases between. CDR3 size: 14 residues. CDR1 is GTSNPN and CDR2 is SVGIG in the germline V gene (reference sequence). Here the CDR3 reads CAWGTENHNSPLHF. The CDR3 nucleotides read TGTGCCTGGGGAACCGAAAATCATAATTCACCCCTCCACTTT.

This clonotype showed up just once. The chain couples TRBV20-1 to TRBJ2-1, with 9 bases lining up with TRBD1. The CDR3 runs to 14 residues. CDR1 DFQATT and CDR2 SNEGSKA come from the germline V gene (reference sequence). Unmatched junction bases numbered 7, after V lost 4 bases and J lost 6 bases. CDR3 sequence: CSANRDRAVNEQFF. CDR3 nucleotide sequence: TGCAGTGCTAACCGGGACAGGGCCGTCAATGAGCAGTTCTTC.

V and J are TRBV5-1 and TRBJ2-3, with 7 bases identical to TRBD2. V was clipped by 2 bases and J by 12 bases; unmatched bases: 9. Germline V gene sequence: CDR1 SGHRS, CDR2 YFSETQ. The CDR3 sequence is 13 residues long. The chain's CDR3 is CASSLGTTRAQYF. CDR3 DNA sequence: TGCGCCAGCAGCTTAGGGACTACTCGGGCCCAGTATTTT. The variable domain in full, with the rest retrieved from reference TRBV5-1 and TRBJ2-3, is KAGVTQTPRYLIKTRGQQVTLSCSPISGHRSVSWYQQTPGQGLQFLFEYFSETQRNKGNFPGRFSGRQFSNSRSEMNVSTLELGDSALYLCASSLGTTRAQYFGPGTRLTVL.

The gene calls are TRBV10-3 and TRBJ1-5; D is undetermined. The CDR3 consists of 12 residues. V lost 2 bases to trimming and J lost 4 bases, with 3 bases between them. CDR1 and CDR2 from the germline V gene are ENHRY and SYGVKD. CDR3 region: CAISERNQPQHF. In DNA, the CDR3 is TGTGCCATCAGTGAGAGGAATCAGCCCCAGCATTTT.

The genes are TRBV9 and TRBJ2-1; 8 bases agree with TRBD1. The junction had 10 bases not matched to a gene; V was cut back by 3 bases and J by 2 bases. The CDR3 contains 17 residues. Germline assignment: CDR1 SGDLS and CDR2 YYNGEE. CDR3 DNA: TGTGCCAGCAGCGCCCTCGACAGGGGTACTCCCTACAATGAGCAGTTCTTC. Its protein is CASSALDRGTPYNEQFF.

The V call is TRBV15, the J call TRBJ1-5; D not resolved. The germline V gene has CDR1 LNHNV and CDR2 YYDKDF (reference sequence). The CDR3 is 13 amino acids. Between the trimmed V and J ends, which lost 0 bases and 6 bases, there was a span of 6 bases. The CDR3 reads CATSRDSSQPQHF. For the CDR3, the DNA is TGTGCCACCAGCAGAGATTCGAGTCAGCCCCAGCATTTT.

CDR3 sequence reads: CASTPGTGAGEQYF. CDR3 nucleotide sequence: TGTGCCAGCACCCCCGGGACAGGGGCTGGGGAGCAGTACTTC. The V call is TRBV7-9, the J call TRBJ2-7, with 10 bases lining up with TRBD1. The V gene end was trimmed by 7 bases and the J gene end by 7 bases; junction bases not matched to a gene: 10. The length of the CDR3 is 14 residues. Looked up from germline, CDR1 is SEHNR and CDR2 is FQNEAQ (reference sequence).

The chain is built from TRBV7-9 and TRBJ1-2; D unresolved. This CDR3 region has 13 residues. Trimming stripped 2 bases from V and 6 bases from J, with 10 bases between. Germline V gene lookup returns CDR1 SEHNR and CDR2 FQNEAQ (reference sequence). CDR3 sequence: CASSLKVVDGYTF. CDR3 sequence (DNA): TGTGCCAGCAGCTTAAAGGTTGTCGATGGCTACACCTTC. Full variable domain (rest looked up from reference TRBV7-9 and TRBJ1-2): DTGVSQNPRHKITKRGQNVTFRCDPISEHNRLYWYRQTLGQGPEFLTYFQNEAQLEKSRLLSDRFSAERPKGSFSTLEIQRTEQGDSAMYLCASSLKVVDGYTFGSGTRLTVV.

The rearrangement links TRBV6-5 to TRBJ1-1; the D gene is possibly TRBD1 (6 bases). The CDR3 consists of 13 residues. The ends were cut back, 4 bases at V and 4 bases at J, with 10 bases in the middle. The germline CDR1 and CDR2 sequences are MNHEY and SVGAGI. CDR3 nucleotide sequence: TGTGCCAGCAGTTCTGGGGGCCTCACTGAAGCTTTCTTT. Protein sequence: CASSSGGLTEAFF.

This rearrangement joins TRBV6-2 or TRBV6-3 to TRBJ1-5; D call uncertain. Germline-derived CDR1 and CDR2 are MNHEY and SVGEGT. The length of the CDR3 is 14 residues. V was cut by 6 bases and J by 3 bases, with 12 bases left in between. The CDR3 DNA is TGTGCCAGCAGACAGAGCCCCTCCAATCAGCCCCAGCATTTT. Protein sequence: CASRQSPSNQPQHF.

The rearrangement uses TRBV6-2 or TRBV6-3 and TRBJ1-1, with 8 bases aligning to TRBD1. The ends lost 6 bases at V and 0 bases at J; junction bases unmatched: 0. Germline V gives CDR1 MNHEY, CDR2 SVGEGT. This CDR3 region has 13 residues. CDR3 sequence reads: CASRGQVNTEAFF. CDR3 in DNA: TGTGCCAGCAGGGGACAGGTGAACACTGAAGCTTTCTTT.

The V and J genes are TRBV29-1 and TRBJ1-1, with 12 bases fitting TRBD1. The J segment lost 14 bases and the V segment lost 2 bases, leaving 9 bases of the junction unmatched. Germline values: CDR1 SQVTM, CDR2 ANQGSEA. The CDR3 contains 13 residues. The CDR3 sequence: CSVETRGQGAAFF. The CDR3 DNA sequence: TGCAGCGTTGAAACTCGGGGACAGGGGGCAGCGTTCTTT.

This chain uses TRBV20-1 with TRBJ2-1; the D gene is possibly TRBD2 (6 bases). Between the trimmed V and J ends, which lost 0 bases and 3 bases, there was a span of 15 bases. This CDR3 spans 16 amino acids. From germline, CDR1 is DFQATT and CDR2 SNEGSKA (reference sequence). CDR3 nucleotides: TGCAGTGCTAGAGACGACCCGGGACTTGACTACAATGAGCAGTTCTTC. Protein sequence: CSARDDPGLDYNEQFF.

V gene TRBV11-2 combines with J gene TRBJ2-5; no reliable D call. V dropped 6 bases and J dropped 4 bases, with 6 bases sitting between them. The CDR3 contains 11 residues. The V gene's germline CDR1 is SGHAT and CDR2 FQNNGV. DNA for the CDR3: TGTGCCAGCAGTCGAATAGAGACCCAGTACTTC. Translating it yields CASSRIETQYF.

This sequence joins TRBV27 and TRBJ2-7; D uncertain. The CDR3 loop spans 12 amino acids. Trimming shortened V by 5 bases and J by 7 bases, and 12 bases separated the two germline ends. Germline V lookup: CDR1 MNHEY, CDR2 SMNVEV (reference sequence). The CDR3 loop reads CASSPPKGEQYF. DNA for the CDR3: TGTGCCAGCAGTCCCCCGAAGGGAGAGCAGTACTTC.

This chain links TRBV12-3 or TRBV12-4 with TRBJ2-7; weak D call: TRBD1 (6 bases). CDR3 size: 15 residues. Deletions cut 5 bases from V and 1 base from J, with 15 bases between. The CDR3, as DNA: TGTGCCAGCAGTGTACAGGGCCACCATTCCTACGAGCAGTACTTC. This codes for CASSVQGHHSYEQYF.